This record concerns one TCR beta chain sequence. What antigen it recognizes has not been identified. Base qualities are missing; no much larger clone stands one base away. These data belong to a study of blood T cell repertoires in COVID-19 (dated by TCRdb to the early 2020s). Study-wide context: Samples covering the acute and convalescent phases of COVID-19 were provided by collaborators in the United States, Italy and Spain. The material from the prospective study consisted of cDNA or gDNA derived from T cells, B-cell-depleted T cells, or PBMCs. Sample metadata almost always included a de-identified subject ID, COVID-19 status, age in years and sex. The repertoires were released in a freely available public database intended as a resource for research on the immune response to SARS-CoV-2. Where available, HLA class I and class II types were obtained from metadata supplied by the sample provider rather than from assay-based typing. The dataset comprised deeply sampled blood TCRbeta repertoires from subjects exposed to, actively infected with, or recovered from COVID-19. Samples were obtained from the ongoing ImmuneRACE study (first 160 participants) and from 1,254 subjects provided by 6 global collaborators. Results the study describes overall, beyond this receptor: How much clinical and demographic metadata was included differed by source and by participant, and the metadata was provided uncurated.

Whole blood was collected in K2EDTA tubes by collaborating institutions according to the institutions' own protocols. For TCRbeta analysis, collaborators shipped samples as frozen whole blood, isolated PBMCs, or DNA extracted from either of those sample types. The immunoSEQ Assay, a bias-controlled multiplex PCR, was used to amplify TCRbeta CDR3 regions from genomic DNA. The paper's processing steps were these. Within the assay, amplification of reference gene primers was used to estimate how many nucleated cells each sample contained. To quantify the absolute abundance of each unique TCRbeta CDR3 rearrangement, sequence reads were collapsed and filtered. For each sample, productive Simpson clonality was calculated as the square root of Simpson's diversity index across productive rearrangements. Imported from immuneACCESS, the table was reduced by TCRdb to in-frame sequences with V and J called. These copies leave out some clones; in studies compared against another copy, an unresolved V gene accounts for under half, and the cause of the remainder is not known. The D gene and trimming were derived from the DNA, and the V and J assignments and clone size from that table. The sample records about 48,000 clones, 77% of which are singletons. About 19% of the sample lies in the top ten.

The germline V end is reduced by 7 bases and the J end by 2 bases; junction bases left unmatched: 12. Via the germline V gene, CDR1 is SGHTA and CDR2 FQGNSA. Inclusive of the bounding cysteine and phenylalanine, the CDR3 is 16 residues long. The CDR3 DNA has 48 bases and is translated from base 1. Sequenced sample: peripheral blood. The chain couples TRBV7-2 to TRBJ2-3, with 7 middle bases fitting TRBD1. The origin of this receptor is a human donor with active or convalescent COVID-19. The donor label of this sample is uncertain. For the CDR3, the sequence is CASNAPNRGVTDTQYF. The nucleotide sequence is TGTGCCAGCAATGCCCCCAACAGGGGCGTCACAGATACGCAGTATTTT.